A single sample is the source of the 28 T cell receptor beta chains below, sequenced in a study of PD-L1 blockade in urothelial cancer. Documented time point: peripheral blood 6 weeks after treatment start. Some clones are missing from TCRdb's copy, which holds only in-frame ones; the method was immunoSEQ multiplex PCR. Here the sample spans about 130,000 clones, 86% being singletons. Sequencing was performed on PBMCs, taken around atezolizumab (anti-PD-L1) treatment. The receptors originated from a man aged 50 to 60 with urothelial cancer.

CDR3 residues: CASSQVGLAGPVGANVLTF. CDR3 coding DNA: TGTGCCAGCTCACAAGTGGGACTAGCGGGACCCGTGGGGGCCAACGTCCTGACTTTC. The chain carries TRBV18 and TRBJ2-6; 13 positions match TRBD2. The length of the CDR3 is 19 residues. Germline loops: CDR1 KGHSH, CDR2 LQKENI. V gave up 4 bases and J gave up 4 bases; unmatched junction bases: 10.

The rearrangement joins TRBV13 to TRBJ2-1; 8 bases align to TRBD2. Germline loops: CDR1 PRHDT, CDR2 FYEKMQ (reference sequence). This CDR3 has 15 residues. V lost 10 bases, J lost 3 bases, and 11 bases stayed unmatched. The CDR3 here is CATSPGTRGYNEQFF. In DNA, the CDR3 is TGTGCCACCTCCCCCGGGACTAGGGGCTACAATGAGCAGTTCTTC.

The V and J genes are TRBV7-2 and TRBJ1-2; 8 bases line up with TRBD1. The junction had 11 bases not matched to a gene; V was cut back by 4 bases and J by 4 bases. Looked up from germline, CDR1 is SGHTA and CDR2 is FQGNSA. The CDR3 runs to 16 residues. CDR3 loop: CASSSFGQGILYGYTF. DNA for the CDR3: TGTGCCAGCAGCTCCTTCGGACAGGGTATCCTCTATGGCTACACCTTC.

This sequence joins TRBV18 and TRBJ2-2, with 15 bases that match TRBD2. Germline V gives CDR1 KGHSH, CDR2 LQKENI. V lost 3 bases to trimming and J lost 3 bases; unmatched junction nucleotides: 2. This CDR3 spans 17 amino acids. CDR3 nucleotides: TGTGCCAGCTCACCGGGACTAGCGGGAGGTCACACCGGGGAGCTGTTTTTT. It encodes CASSPGLAGGHTGELFF.

Written as DNA, the CDR3 is TGTGCCAGCAGCCCTCAACCGGGACTAGCGGATGAGCAGTTCTTC. Encoded protein: CASSPQPGLADEQFF. This chain joins TRBV7-3 and TRBJ2-1, with 11 bases aligning to TRBD2. V trimming: 5 bases; J trimming: 8 bases; junction bases outside the gene matches: 8. The CDR3 is 15 amino acids. CDR1 SGHTA and CDR2 FQGTGA come from the germline V gene.

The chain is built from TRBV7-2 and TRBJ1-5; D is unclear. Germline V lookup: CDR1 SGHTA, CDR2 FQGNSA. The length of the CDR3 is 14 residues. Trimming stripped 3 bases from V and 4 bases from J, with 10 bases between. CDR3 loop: CASSFITANQPQHF. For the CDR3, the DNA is TGTGCCAGCAGCTTTATCACAGCTAATCAGCCCCAGCATTTT.

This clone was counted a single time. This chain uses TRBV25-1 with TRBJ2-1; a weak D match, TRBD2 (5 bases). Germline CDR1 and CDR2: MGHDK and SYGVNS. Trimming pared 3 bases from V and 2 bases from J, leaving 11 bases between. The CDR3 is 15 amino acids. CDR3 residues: CASSEAGVAYNEQFF. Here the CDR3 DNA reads TGTGCCAGCAGTGAGGCCGGGGTAGCCTACAATGAGCAGTTCTTC.

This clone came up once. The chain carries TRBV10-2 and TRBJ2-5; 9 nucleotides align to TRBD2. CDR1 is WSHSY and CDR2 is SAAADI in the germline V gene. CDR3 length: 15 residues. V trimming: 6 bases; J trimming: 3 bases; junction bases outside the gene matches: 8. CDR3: CASRASGTMKETQYF. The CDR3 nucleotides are TGCGCCAGCAGAGCTAGCGGGACCATGAAAGAGACCCAGTACTTC.

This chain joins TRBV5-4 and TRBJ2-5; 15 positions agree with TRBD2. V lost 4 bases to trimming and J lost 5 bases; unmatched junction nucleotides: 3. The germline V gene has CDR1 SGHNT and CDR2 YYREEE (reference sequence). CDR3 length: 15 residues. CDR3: CASSGTSGGRETQYF. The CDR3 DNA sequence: TGTGCCAGCAGCGGGACTAGCGGGGGGAGGGAGACCCAGTACTTC.

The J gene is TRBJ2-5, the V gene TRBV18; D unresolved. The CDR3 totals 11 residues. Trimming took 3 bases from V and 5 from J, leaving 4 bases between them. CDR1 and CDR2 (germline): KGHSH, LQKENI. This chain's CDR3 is CASSPGETQYF. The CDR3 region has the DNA TGTGCCAGCTCACCGGGCGAGACCCAGTACTTC.

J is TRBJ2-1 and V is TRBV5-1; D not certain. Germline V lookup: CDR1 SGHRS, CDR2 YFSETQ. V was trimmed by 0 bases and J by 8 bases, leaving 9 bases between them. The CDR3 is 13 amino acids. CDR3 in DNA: TGCGCCAGCAGCTTGGACGGCGGCTATGAGCAGTTCTTC. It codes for CASSLDGGYEQFF.

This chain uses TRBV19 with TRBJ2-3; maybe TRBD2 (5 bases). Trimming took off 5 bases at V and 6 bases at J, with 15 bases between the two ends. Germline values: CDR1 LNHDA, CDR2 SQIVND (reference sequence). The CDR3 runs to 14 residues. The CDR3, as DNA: TGTGCCAGTAGTCGTCTAGCCGACGCCGATACGCAGTATTTT. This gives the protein CASSRLADADTQYF.

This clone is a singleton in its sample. The CDR3 is CASSYSEAGELFF. CDR3 nucleotides: TGTGCCAGCAGTTACTCAGAGGCCGGGGAGCTGTTTTTT. V usage is TRBV6-6 and J usage is TRBJ2-2; D is unresolved. The CDR3 contains 13 residues. Trimming shortened V by 0 bases and J by 6 bases, and 5 bases separated the two germline ends. Per the germline V gene, CDR1 is MNHNY and CDR2 is SVGAGI (reference sequence).

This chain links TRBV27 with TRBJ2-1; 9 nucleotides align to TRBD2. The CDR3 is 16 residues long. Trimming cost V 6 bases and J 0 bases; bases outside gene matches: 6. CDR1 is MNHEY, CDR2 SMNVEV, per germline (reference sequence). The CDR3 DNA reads TGTGCCAGCAGGCTTGATAGCGGGAGCTCCTACAATGAGCAGTTCTTC. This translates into CASRLDSGSSYNEQFF.

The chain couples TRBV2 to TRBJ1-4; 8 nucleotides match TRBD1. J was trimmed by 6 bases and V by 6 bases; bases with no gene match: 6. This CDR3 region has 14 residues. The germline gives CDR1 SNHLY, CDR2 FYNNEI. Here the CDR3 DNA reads TGTGCCAGCAGGGGTGGGACAGGTGATGAAAAACTGTTTTTT. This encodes CASRGGTGDEKLFF.

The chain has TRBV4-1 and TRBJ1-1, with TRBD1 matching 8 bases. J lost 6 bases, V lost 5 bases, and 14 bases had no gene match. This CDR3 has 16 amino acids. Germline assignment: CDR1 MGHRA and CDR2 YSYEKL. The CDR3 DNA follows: TGCGCCAGCAGCGCAAGAGGCACAGGGGGTCGGTCTGAAGCTTTCTTT. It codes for CASSARGTGGRSEAFF.

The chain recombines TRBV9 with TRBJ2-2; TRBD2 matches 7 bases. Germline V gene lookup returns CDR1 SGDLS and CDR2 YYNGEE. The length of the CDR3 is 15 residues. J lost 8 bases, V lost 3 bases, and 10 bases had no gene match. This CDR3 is CASSASGLATGELFF. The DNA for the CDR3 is TGTGCCAGCAGCGCTAGCGGCCTGGCGACGGGGGAGCTGTTTTTT. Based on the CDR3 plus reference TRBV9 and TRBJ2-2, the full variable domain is DSGVTQTPKHLITATGQRVTLRCSPRSGDLSVYWYQQSLDQGLQFLIQYYNGEERAKGNILERFSAQQFPDLHSELNLSSLELGDSALYFCASSASGLATGELFFGEGSRLTVL.

DNA for the CDR3: TGCAGCGTTGCGGACAGGGCTGGATTTTACACTGAAGCTTTCTTT. Protein sequence: CSVADRAGFYTEAFF. The rearrangement joins TRBV29-1 to TRBJ1-1, with 8 positions matching TRBD1. V trimming: 4 bases; J trimming: 3 bases; junction bases outside the gene matches: 10. Germline V gives CDR1 SQVTM, CDR2 ANQGSEA. The CDR3 is made up of 15 amino acids. The variable domain in full, with the rest retrieved from reference TRBV29-1 and TRBJ1-1, is SAVISQKPSRDICQRGTSLTIQCQVDSQVTMMFWYRQQPGQSLTLIATANQGSEATYESGFVIDKFPISRPNLTFSTLTVSNMSPEDSSIYLCSVADRAGFYTEAFFGQGTRLTVV.

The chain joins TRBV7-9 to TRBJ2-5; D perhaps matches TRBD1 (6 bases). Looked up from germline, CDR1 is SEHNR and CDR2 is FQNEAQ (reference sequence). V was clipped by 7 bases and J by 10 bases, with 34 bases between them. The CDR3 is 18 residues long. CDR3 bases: TGTGCCAGCACCATAGCCTGGGGCCCGGGACAAGTCCTCCGGGGCCAGTACTTC. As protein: CASTIAWGPGQVLRGQYF.

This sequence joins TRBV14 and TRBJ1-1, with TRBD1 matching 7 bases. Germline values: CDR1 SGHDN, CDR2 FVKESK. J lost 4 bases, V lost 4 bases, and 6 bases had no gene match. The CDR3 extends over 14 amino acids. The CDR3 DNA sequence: TGTGCCAGCAGCCGCGTCCCAGGGGGCACTGAAGCTTTCTTT. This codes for CASSRVPGGTEAFF. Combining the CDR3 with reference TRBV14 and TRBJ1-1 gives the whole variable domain EAGVTQFPSHSVIEKGQTVTLRCDPISGHDNLYWYRRVMGKEIKFLLHFVKESKQDESGMPNNRFLAERTGGTYSTLKVQPAELEDSGVYFCASSRVPGGTEAFFGQGTRLTVV.

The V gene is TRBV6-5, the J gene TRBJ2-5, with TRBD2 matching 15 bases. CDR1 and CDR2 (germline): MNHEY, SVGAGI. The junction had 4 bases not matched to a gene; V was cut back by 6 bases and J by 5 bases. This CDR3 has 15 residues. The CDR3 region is CASRSGLAGGETQYF. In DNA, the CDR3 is TGTGCCAGCAGATCGGGACTAGCGGGAGGTGAGACCCAGTACTTC.

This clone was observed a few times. In DNA form, the CDR3 reads TGTGCCAGCAGCTTAGGATGGACTGAGTACAATGAGCAGTTCTTC. Residues: CASSLGWTEYNEQFF. The chain couples TRBV13 to TRBJ2-1; D may be TRBD2 (5 bases). Trimming pared 0 bases from V and 4 bases from J, leaving 10 bases between. Germline lookup yields CDR1 PRHDT and CDR2 FYEKMQ (reference sequence). The CDR3 runs 15 residues.

The CDR3 sequence is CASSLSSTDTQYF. CDR3 DNA: TGTGCCAGCAGCTTGAGTAGCACAGATACGCAGTATTTT. The gene calls are TRBV7-3 and TRBJ2-3; D gene uncertain. The CDR3 is 13 amino acids. CDR1 is SGHTA and CDR2 is FQGTGA in the germline V gene. V was pared by 3 bases and J by 0 bases, with 4 bases between.

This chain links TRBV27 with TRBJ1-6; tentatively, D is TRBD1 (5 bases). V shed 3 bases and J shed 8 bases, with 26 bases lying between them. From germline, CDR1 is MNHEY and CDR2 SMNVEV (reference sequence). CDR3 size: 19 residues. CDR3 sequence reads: CASSFRPPLRGGTDSPLHF. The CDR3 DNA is TGTGCCAGCAGTTTTAGGCCCCCTCTCCGCGGGGGAACGGATTCACCCCTCCACTTT.

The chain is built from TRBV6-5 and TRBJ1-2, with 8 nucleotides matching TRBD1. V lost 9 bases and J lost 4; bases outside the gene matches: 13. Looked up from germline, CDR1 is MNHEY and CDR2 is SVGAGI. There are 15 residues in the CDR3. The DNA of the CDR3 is TGTGCCAGTCCGGACAGGGAGACGCCCGTCTATGGCTACACCTTC. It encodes CASPDRETPVYGYTF.

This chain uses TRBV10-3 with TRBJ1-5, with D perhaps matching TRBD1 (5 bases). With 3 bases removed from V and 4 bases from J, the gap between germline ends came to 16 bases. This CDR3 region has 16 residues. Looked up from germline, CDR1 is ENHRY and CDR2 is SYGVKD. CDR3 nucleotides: TGTGCCATCAGTGACGCAGGGACGGGGAGGAATCAGCCCCAGCATTTT. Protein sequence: CAISDAGTGRNQPQHF.

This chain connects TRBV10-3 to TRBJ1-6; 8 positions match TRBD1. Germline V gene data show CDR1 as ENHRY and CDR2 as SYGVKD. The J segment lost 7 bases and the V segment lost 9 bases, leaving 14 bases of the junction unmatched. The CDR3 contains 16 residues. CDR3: CAIKSPVSGGNSPLHF. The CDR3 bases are TGTGCCATAAAATCGCCGGTCTCAGGGGGCAATTCACCCCTCCACTTT.

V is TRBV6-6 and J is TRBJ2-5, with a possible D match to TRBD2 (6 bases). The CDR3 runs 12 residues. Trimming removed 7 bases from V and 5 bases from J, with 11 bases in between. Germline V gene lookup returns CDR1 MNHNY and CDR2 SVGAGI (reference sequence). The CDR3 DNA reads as TGTGCCAGCACCTCGGCGGGGGAGACCCAGTACTTC. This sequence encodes CASTSAGETQYF.